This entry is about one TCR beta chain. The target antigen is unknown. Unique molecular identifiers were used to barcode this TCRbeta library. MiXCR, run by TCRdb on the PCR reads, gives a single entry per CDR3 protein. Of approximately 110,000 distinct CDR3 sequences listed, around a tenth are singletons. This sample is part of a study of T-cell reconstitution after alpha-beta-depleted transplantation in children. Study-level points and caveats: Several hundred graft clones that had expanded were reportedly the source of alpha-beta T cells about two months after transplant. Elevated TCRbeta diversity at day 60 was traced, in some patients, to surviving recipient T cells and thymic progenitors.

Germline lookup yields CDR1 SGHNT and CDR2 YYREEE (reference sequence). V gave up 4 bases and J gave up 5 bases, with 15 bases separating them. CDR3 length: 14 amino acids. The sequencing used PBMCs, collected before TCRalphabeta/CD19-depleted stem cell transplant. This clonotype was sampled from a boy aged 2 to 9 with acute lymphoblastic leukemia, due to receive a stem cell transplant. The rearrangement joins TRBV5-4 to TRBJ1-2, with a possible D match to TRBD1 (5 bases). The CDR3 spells CASSPERGYYGYTF. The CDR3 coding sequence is TGTGCCAGCAGCCCGGAAAGGGGCTATTATGGCTACACCTTC. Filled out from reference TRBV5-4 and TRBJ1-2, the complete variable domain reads ETGVTQSPTHLIKTRGQQVTLRCSSQSGHNTVSWYQQALGQGPQFIFQYYREEENGRGNFPPRFSGLQFPNYSSELNVNALELDDSALYLCASSPERGYYGYTFGSGTRLTVV.